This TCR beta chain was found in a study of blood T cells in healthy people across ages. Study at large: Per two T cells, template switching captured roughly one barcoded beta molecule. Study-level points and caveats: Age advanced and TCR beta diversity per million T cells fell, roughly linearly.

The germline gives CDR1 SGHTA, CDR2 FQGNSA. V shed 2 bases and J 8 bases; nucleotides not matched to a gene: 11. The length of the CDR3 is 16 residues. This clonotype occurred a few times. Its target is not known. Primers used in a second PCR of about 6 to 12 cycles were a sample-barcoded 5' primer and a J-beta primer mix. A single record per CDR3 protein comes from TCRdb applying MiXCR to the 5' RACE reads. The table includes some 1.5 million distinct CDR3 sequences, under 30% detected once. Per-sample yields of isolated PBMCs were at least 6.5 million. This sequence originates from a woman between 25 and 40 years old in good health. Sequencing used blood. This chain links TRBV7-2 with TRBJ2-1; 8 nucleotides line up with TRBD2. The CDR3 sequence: CASSLTGTRKVHEQFF. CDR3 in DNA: TGTGCCAGCAGCTTAACCGGGACTAGAAAGGTCCATGAGCAGTTCTTC.